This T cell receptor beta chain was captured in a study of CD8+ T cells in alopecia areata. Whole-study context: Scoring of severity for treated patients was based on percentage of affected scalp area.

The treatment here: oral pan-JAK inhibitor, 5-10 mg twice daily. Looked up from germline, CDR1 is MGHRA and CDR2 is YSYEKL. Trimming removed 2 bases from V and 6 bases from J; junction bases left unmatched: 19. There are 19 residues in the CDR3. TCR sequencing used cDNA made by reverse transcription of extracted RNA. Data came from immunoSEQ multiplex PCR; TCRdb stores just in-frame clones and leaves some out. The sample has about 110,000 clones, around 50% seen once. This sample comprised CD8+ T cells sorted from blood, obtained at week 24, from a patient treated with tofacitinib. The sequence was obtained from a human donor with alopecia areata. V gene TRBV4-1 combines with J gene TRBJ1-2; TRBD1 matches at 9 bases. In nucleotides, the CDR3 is TGCGCCAGCAGCCAAAGACCCGGGACAGGGAAGCATGCAGCTCATGGCTACACCTTC. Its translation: CASSQRPGTGKHAAHGYTF.